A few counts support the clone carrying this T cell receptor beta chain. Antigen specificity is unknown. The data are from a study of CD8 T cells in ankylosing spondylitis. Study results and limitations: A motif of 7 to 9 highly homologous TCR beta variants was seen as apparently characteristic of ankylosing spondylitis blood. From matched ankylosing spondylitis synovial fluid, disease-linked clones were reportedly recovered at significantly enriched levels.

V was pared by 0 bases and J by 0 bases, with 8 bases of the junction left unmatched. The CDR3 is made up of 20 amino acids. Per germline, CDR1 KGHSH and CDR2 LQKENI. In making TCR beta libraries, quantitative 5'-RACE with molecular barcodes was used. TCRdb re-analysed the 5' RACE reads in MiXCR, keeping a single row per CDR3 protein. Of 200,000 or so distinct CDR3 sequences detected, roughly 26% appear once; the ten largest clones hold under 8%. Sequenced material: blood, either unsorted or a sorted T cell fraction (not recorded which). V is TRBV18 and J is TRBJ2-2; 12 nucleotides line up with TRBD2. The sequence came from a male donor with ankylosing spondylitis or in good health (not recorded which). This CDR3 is CASSPPVLAGGPTNTGELFF. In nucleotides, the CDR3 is TGTGCCAGCTCACCACCGGTTCTAGCGGGAGGGCCGACGAACACCGGGGAGCTGTTTTTT.